The entry below gives a single TCR beta chain sequence along with its context. Its antigen is not identified. V was shortened by 2 bases and J by 5 bases, with 10 bases between the two germline ends. The CDR3 totals 13 residues. The germline gives CDR1 SGHNT, CDR2 YYREEE (reference sequence). The data belong to a study of cytomegalovirus exposure and HLA in healthy donors. As for the study in general: Within the Caucasian-associated ancestry cluster were 81% of the roughly 360 genotyped donors.

With 60 Vbeta and 13 Jbeta primers, the PCR was carried out. Sequenced by immunoSEQ multiplex PCR; TCRdb stores in-frame clones only, minus some. The profile shows more than 100,000 clones, 80% of them singletons. Findings and caveats of the study: The classifier reportedly diagnosed cytomegalovirus status with high sensitivity and specificity.

The sequence derives from a female donor in good health and CMV-seropositive. Sequenced: PBMCs. The chain recombines TRBV5-4 with TRBJ2-5, with a weak D call TRBD1 (5 bases). DNA for the CDR3: TGTGCCAGCAGCTTCAGGGTAGGGGAGACCCAGTACTTC. This gives the protein CASSFRVGETQYF.